This T cell receptor beta chain was profiled in a study of T cells in Graves' hyperthyroidism and ophthalmopathy. RNA transcripts were the template for amplifying TCR beta CDR3 regions. A first-round RT-PCR of the TCR CDR3 used the HTBI primer set. TCRdb re-derived calls from the multiplex PCR reads in MiXCR, one entry per CDR3 protein. The sample gives about 380,000 distinct CDR3 sequences, less than 20% of which show up once; over 35% is in the top ten. This sequence originates from a man in his late teens or twenties with Graves' ophthalmopathy. Sequencing used blood.

The DNA for the CDR3 is TGTGCCAGCAGCCGGTACCGGGACAGGGGGCTTGAAGCTTTCTTT. It translates to CASSRYRDRGLEAFF. The chain combines TRBV7-2 with TRBJ1-1; 12 nucleotides line up with TRBD1. The CDR3 totals 15 residues. Germline assignment: CDR1 SGHTA and CDR2 FQGNSA. Unmatched junction bases numbered 8, after V lost 5 bases and J lost 7 bases. Full variable domain (remainder filled in from reference TRBV7-2 and TRBJ1-1): GAGVSQSPSNKVTEKGKDVELRCDPISGHTALYWYRQSLGQGLEFLIYFQGNSAPDKSGLPSDRFSAERTGGSVSTLTIQRTQQEDSAVYLCASSRYRDRGLEAFFGQGTRLTVV.